This TCR beta chain originates from a study of blood T cells in healthy people across ages. A second about 7 to 12 cycle PCR used barcoded and J-beta primers. TCRdb used MiXCR to reprocess the 5' RACE reads, holding one entry per CDR3 protein. The sample has 1.5 million to 2 million distinct CDR3 sequences; 30% to 40% are singletons. This receptor was obtained from a human donor in good health. The sample comprised blood.

DNA of the CDR3: TGTGCCAGCAGCTTCCGTCAGTCGAATTCACCCCTCCACTTT. Amino acids: CASSFRQSNSPLHF. V usage is TRBV5-5 and J usage is TRBJ1-6, with D uncertain. This CDR3 is built from 14 residues. Deletions cut 2 bases from V and 7 bases from J, with 10 bases between. From germline, CDR1 is SGHKS and CDR2 YYEKEE (reference sequence). The whole variable domain, remainder taken from reference TRBV5-5 and TRBJ1-6, is DAGVTQSPTHLIKTRGQQVTLRCSPISGHKSVSWYQQVLGQGPQFIFQYYEKEERGRGNFPDRFSARQFPNYSSELNVNALLLGDSALYLCASSFRQSNSPLHFGNGTRLTVT.